The entry below describes one T cell receptor beta chain. Its antigen is not known. The sample originates from a study of T cell responses to AZD1222 COVID-19 vaccine. Findings and limits, study-wide: The number of AZD1222 recipients seropositive at baseline was only six.

Germline loops: CDR1 SEHNR, CDR2 FQNEAQ (reference sequence). Trimming removed 0 bases at V and 7 bases at J, with 11 bases between. The CDR3 is 14 amino acids. The method was immunoSEQ multiplex PCR; TCRdb's version includes in-frame clones alone and lacks a portion of them. Here the sample spans 100,000 or so clones, around 84% being singletons. Here the sequenced sample was peripheral blood, taken on day 0 of AZD1222 vaccination. The chain couples TRBV7-9 to TRBJ2-3; a possible D gene is TRBD2 (5 bases). The TCR was taken from an adult in good health. CDR3 in amino acids: CASSLAGVSNTQYF. The CDR3 coding sequence is TGTGCCAGCAGCTTAGCGGGAGTCTCGAATACGCAGTATTTT.